A selection of T cell receptor beta chains follows, all from one sample in a study of control samples from healthy donors and cancer patients. Some clones are missing from TCRdb's copy, which holds only in-frame ones; the method was immunoSEQ multiplex PCR. The data hold tens of thousands of clones, with around 90% observed a single time. The sequencing sample was made of PBMCs. The receptors derive from a man in his sixties with head and neck cancer. CDR3s include the opening cysteine and the closing phenylalanine or tryptophan.

cdr3_aa	v_call	j_call
CASSLNRRNTDTQYF	TRBV7-2	TRBJ2-3
CASSSRLHYPENTEAFF	TRBV7-9	TRBJ1-1
CATSRDNPGFYEQYF	TRBV15	TRBJ2-7
CASSQHRGSGNTIYF	TRBV4-3	TRBJ1-3
CASSEWGLAAYEQYF	TRBV6-1	TRBJ2-7
CASSYQTGGGMKTQYF	TRBV6-5	TRBJ2-5
CASSQDRGSNTDTQYF	TRBV4-3	TRBJ2-3
CAIRTQGDTEAFF	TRBV10-3	TRBJ1-1
CASSELGTPYTGELFF	TRBV2	TRBJ2-2
CASSLGQGVSEQYF	TRBV5-6	TRBJ2-7
CASSLESSTMGEQYF	TRBV11-2	TRBJ2-7
CASSTRDRGGEKLFF	TRBV6-5	TRBJ1-4
CASSPGTSGFKETQYF	TRBV7-8	TRBJ2-5
CASSLVGGRYVGDTQYF	TRBV7-2	TRBJ2-3
CASSEWVAGDSEQYF	TRBV6-1	TRBJ2-7
CAWSVGEYNTQYF	TRBV30	TRBJ2-3
CAWSVGQGGINEKLFF	TRBV30	TRBJ1-4
CASSYSGRGPYNEQFF	TRBV6-5	TRBJ2-1
CASSLERLVRTEAFF	TRBV11-2	TRBJ1-1
CASSLGQGAYEQYF	TRBV5-1	TRBJ2-7
CASSSGQGFAGELFF	TRBV5-1	TRBJ2-2
CASSGGEDTQYF	TRBV18	TRBJ2-3
CASSQEALRTGEETQYF	TRBV4-3	TRBJ2-5
CASSQQQGGLSPANVLTF	TRBV4-1	TRBJ2-6
CASSVRLLDTQYF	TRBV7-8	TRBJ2-3
CASALPTEAFF	TRBV6-5	TRBJ1-1
CASSQDRDRLAKNIQYF	TRBV4-3	TRBJ2-4
CASSPRTSSGAYQETQYF	TRBV11-2	TRBJ2-5
CASSYSRGGLTDTQYF	TRBV5-1	TRBJ2-3
CASSLDSGNQPQHF	TRBV7-2	TRBJ1-5
CASSVNGPLGYEQYF	TRBV7-3	TRBJ2-7
CASSQEVRGEGQPQHF	TRBV4-2	TRBJ1-5
CASSPLGGTTVPNYGYTF	TRBV5-1	TRBJ1-2
CASSRDLAQVTQYF	TRBV13	TRBJ2-5
CASRTQGGKTEAFF	TRBV7-9	TRBJ1-1
CASSLWGTEAFF	TRBV12-3/TRBV12-4	TRBJ1-1
CASSLMLQDRGQYSNQPQHF	TRBV7-6	TRBJ1-5
CASSGRDRGAYEQYF	TRBV3-1/TRBV3-2	TRBJ2-7
CASSQFPGQGAMNTEAFF	TRBV7-2	TRBJ1-1
CASSYFGEQGTDTQYF	TRBV6-5	TRBJ2-3